The T cell receptor (beta chain) described here comes from a study of tumor-infiltrating lymphocytes in primary liver carcinoma. The tissue used was unsorted bulk material of about 19-33 mg. RNA and DNA were co-extracted from it with the AllPrep DNA/RNA mini kit. Per tumor, sampling covered five separate regions. Constant-region priming of about 500 ng total RNA yielded TCR beta cDNA. A slightly modified ARM-PCR protocol with three nested multiplex PCR rounds produced these TCR beta libraries. Running roughly 10 cycles apiece, the first two PCR rounds relied on TRBV1-TRBV30 forward primers together with a C-beta reverse primer. TCRdb re-analysed the multiplex PCR reads in MiXCR, keeping a single row per CDR3 protein. The data show about 66,000 distinct CDR3 sequences, approximately 74% seen once. The CDR3 loop spans 14 amino acids. CDR1 is SNHLY and CDR2 is FYNNEI in the germline V gene. This clonotype has a single count. A read error may explain this, as a much larger clone is one base away.

The chain is built from TRBV2 and TRBJ2-7, with a weak D call TRBD1 (6 bases). Sequences were obtained from liver tumor tissue from sampling region 4. The subset was: tumor region T4, right-lateral pole. This sequence was found in a middle-aged man with primary liver carcinoma and hepatitis B virus infection. For the CDR3, the DNA is TGTGCCAGCAGCTTTACAGGGAGCTCCTACAAGCAGTACTTC. This codes for CASSFTGSSYKQYF.